This TCR beta chain was sequenced during a study of blood T cell repertoires in COVID-19. Study in general: COVID-19 samples collected from the United States, Italy and Spain covered acute and convalescent phases.

This CDR3 is 12 amino acids long. CDR1 is MNHNS and CDR2 is SASEGT in the germline V gene. V shed 3 bases and J shed 4 bases, with 7 bases lying between them. As handled by the study authors: From reference gene primer amplification, estimates of nucleated cell counts were derived. Repertoires were generated with immunoSEQ multiplex PCR, while TCRdb's copy carries only in-frame clones and drops some. V, J and clone size reflect that table, while D and trimming were determined from the DNA. The repertoire holds 80,000 to 100,000 clones, over 80% seen once, with 1.8% in the top ten. Sequencing used peripheral blood. This TCR was recovered from a human donor with active COVID-19. The donor label of this sample is uncertain. The V gene is TRBV6-1, the J gene TRBJ2-7, with D unresolved. The CDR3 reads CASSESIYEQYF. The CDR3 nucleotides are TGTGCCAGCAGTGAGAGCATTTACGAGCAGTACTTC.